A single sample is the source of the 31 T cell receptor beta chains below, sequenced in a study of identical twins. TCRdb independently ran MiXCR on the 5' RACE reads; one entry per CDR3 protein. The table shows roughly 500,000 distinct CDR3 sequences, with under 25% occurring only once. These data are also associated with another study on T cells expressing NK-cell markers.

The sequenced material came from CD4+ T cells sorted from blood. These TCRs come from a woman between 18 and 30 years old in good health.

This clonotype was counted between two and nine times. The CDR3 is CASSPRDREKTQYF. Written as DNA, the CDR3 is TGTGCCAGCAGTCCCCGGGACAGGGAAAAGACCCAGTACTTC. This chain connects TRBV12-3 or TRBV12-4 to TRBJ2-5, with 9 bases lining up with TRBD1. The CDR3 has 14 amino acids. V gave up 5 bases and J gave up 6 bases; unmatched junction bases: 7.

This clonotype occurred once. J is TRBJ1-2 and V is TRBV18, with D unclear. V lost 0 bases and J 4 bases, leaving 9 bases between the germline ends. From germline, CDR1 is KGHSH and CDR2 LQKENI. CDR3 length: 14 amino acids. DNA for the CDR3: TGTGCCAGCTCACCACCAGGGTCTTCCTATGGCTACACCTTC. Translating it yields CASSPPGSSYGYTF.

The chain couples TRBV5-1 to TRBJ2-3, with D maybe TRBD1 (6 bases). This CDR3 is built from 14 residues. Germline V gene lookup returns CDR1 SGHRS and CDR2 YFSETQ. V was shortened by 4 bases and J by 9 bases, with 18 bases between the two germline ends. The CDR3 sequence: CASSKDRPQATQYF. CDR3 in DNA: TGCGCCAGCAGCAAGGACAGACCCCAGGCGACGCAGTATTTT.

This clonotype was seen more than once but under ten times. The CDR3 here is CSHGGNEAFF. CDR3 coding DNA: TGCAGTCACGGGGGGAACGAAGCTTTCTTT. This chain links TRBV29-1 with TRBJ1-1; TRBD1 is a possible D gene (5 bases). Germline V gives CDR1 SQVTM, CDR2 ANQGSEA. The CDR3 covers 10 residues.

This chain uses TRBV20-1 with TRBJ2-3, with 8 bases matching TRBD2. J gave up 1 base and V 6 bases, and 3 bases lay outside the gene matches. Germline-derived CDR1 and CDR2 are DFQATT and SNEGSKA (reference sequence). The CDR3 sequence is 13 residues long. Here the CDR3 DNA reads TGCAGTGCGCCGGGGGGGGGCACAGATACGCAGTATTTT. This codes for CSAPGGGTDTQYF.

This clonotype was counted between two and nine times. This rearrangement joins TRBV20-1 to TRBJ2-3; possible D gene TRBD2, 7 bases. V lost 1 base to trimming and J lost 2 bases, with 10 bases between them. This CDR3 contains 14 residues. The V gene's germline CDR1 is DFQATT and CDR2 SNEGSKA (reference sequence). CDR3 protein: CSARAAGATDTQYF. DNA for the CDR3: TGCAGTGCTAGAGCGGCGGGGGCCACAGATACGCAGTATTTT.

This clonotype was detected many times. The chain employs TRBV29-1 and TRBJ2-1; D gene unclear. This CDR3 contains 11 residues. Germline V gene sequence: CDR1 SQVTM, CDR2 ANQGSEA. Trimming shortened V by 4 bases and J by 8 bases, and 9 bases separated the two germline ends. DNA of the CDR3: TGCAGCGTTGGTTTGCTTTATGAGCAGTTCTTC. It translates to CSVGLLYEQFF.

J is TRBJ2-2 and V is TRBV10-3, with 12 bases fitting TRBD1. The V gene's germline CDR1 is ENHRY and CDR2 SYGVKD. This CDR3 comprises 16 residues. V was clipped by 7 bases and J by 7 bases; unmatched bases: 10. CDR3 sequence (DNA): TGTGCCATCACACCAACCGGGACAGGGGGCGTCGGGGAGCTGTTTTTT. Protein product: CAITPTGTGGVGELFF.

The chain combines TRBV7-2 with TRBJ2-3; D is undetermined. CDR1 is SGHTA and CDR2 is FQGNSA in the germline V gene. This CDR3 has 13 amino acids. Trimming took 4 bases from V and 5 from J, leaving 10 bases between them. CDR3 in DNA: TGTGCCAGCAGCTACCAGGTGAAAGATACGCAGTATTTT. Translated: CASSYQVKDTQYF.

The chain combines TRBV4-3 with TRBJ2-5; the match to TRBD1 covers 8 bases. This CDR3 is built from 16 residues. Germline lookup yields CDR1 LGHNA and CDR2 YSLEER. V trimming: 3 bases; J trimming: 5 bases; junction bases outside the gene matches: 11. The CDR3 nucleotides are TGCGCCAGCAGCCAGTTGACAGGGGATTATTCGGAGACCCAGTACTTC. It encodes CASSQLTGDYSETQYF.

The chain employs TRBV5-1 and TRBJ2-7; TRBD1 is a possible D gene (6 bases). The germline V gene encodes CDR1 SGHRS and CDR2 YFSETQ. This CDR3 spans 15 amino acids. The V end was cut by 2 bases, the J end by 0 bases, with 12 bases between. The CDR3 loop reads CASSFGQLSSYEQYF. The CDR3 DNA is TGCGCCAGCAGCTTCGGACAGCTAAGCTCCTACGAGCAGTACTTC.

V usage is TRBV6-6 and J usage is TRBJ1-5; no reliable D call. The CDR3 is 15 amino acids. V lost 7 bases and J 6 bases, leaving 19 bases between the germline ends. In germline, CDR1 is MNHNY, CDR2 SVGAGI (reference sequence). CDR3 bases: TGTGCCAGCAACGACGATGGGATGGCGAGTCAGCCCCAGCATTTT. As protein: CASNDDGMASQPQHF.

The chain joins TRBV6-1 to TRBJ1-1; 9 bases map to TRBD1. The CDR3 spans 15 residues. The V and J ends lost 6 bases and 5 bases, in that order; junction bases with no gene match: 10. In germline, CDR1 is MNHNS, CDR2 SASEGT. CDR3 loop: CASSPSATGGTEAFF. Here the CDR3 DNA reads TGTGCCAGCAGCCCTTCAGCGACAGGGGGTACTGAAGCTTTCTTT.

V and J are TRBV21-1 and TRBJ2-7; whether TRBD2, the table's D call, matches the DNA was not checked. TRBV21-1 is marked as a pseudogene. CDR3 size: 21 residues. This chain's CDR3 is CASSKAFRLAGGSFPLYEQYF. For the CDR3, the DNA is TGTGCCAGCAGCAAGGCTTTTCGACTAGCGGGAGGATCGTTCCCCCTTTACGAGCAGTACTTC.

This chain links TRBV4-1 with TRBJ2-1; D call uncertain. Germline-derived CDR1 and CDR2 are MGHRA and YSYEKL. The CDR3 has 12 residues. V dropped 0 bases and J dropped 12 bases, with 9 bases sitting between them. This CDR3 is CASSQELLGQFF. CDR3 bases: TGCGCCAGCAGCCAAGAATTATTAGGGCAGTTCTTC.

The table lists this clonotype with a few counts. V and J are TRBV29-1 and TRBJ1-1; TRBD1 might be the D (6 bases). The CDR3 extends over 14 amino acids. The germline V and J ends were trimmed by 3 bases and 1 base, with 12 bases remaining between them. Per the germline V gene, CDR1 is SQVTM and CDR2 is ANQGSEA. The CDR3 spells CSVDTLQGNTEAFF. The CDR3 coding sequence is TGCAGCGTTGACACGCTACAGGGGAACACTGAAGCTTTCTTT.

The chain uses TRBV5-5 and TRBJ1-1, with TRBD1 as a possible D gene (6 bases). This CDR3 is 15 amino acids long. V was cut by 4 bases and J by 5 bases, with 18 bases left in between. The germline V gene has CDR1 SGHKS and CDR2 YYEKEE (reference sequence). In DNA, the CDR3 is TGTGCCAGCAGCCCATTGGACAGAATGGGGACTGAAGCTTTCTTT. This codes for CASSPLDRMGTEAFF. Supplemented by reference TRBV5-5 and TRBJ1-1, the full variable domain reads DAGVTQSPTHLIKTRGQQVTLRCSPISGHKSVSWYQQVLGQGPQFIFQYYEKEERGRGNFPDRFSARQFPNYSSELNVNALLLGDSALYLCASSPLDRMGTEAFFGQGTRLTVV.

At least ten counts were recorded for this clonotype. This chain joins TRBV5-1 and TRBJ2-2, with 8 bases that match TRBD1. The germline CDR1 and CDR2 sequences are SGHRS and YFSETQ. After removal of 2 bases from V and 3 bases from J, the junction contained 3 bases not matched to a gene. This CDR3 has 15 amino acids. The CDR3 DNA is TGCGCCAGCAGCTTCGGACAGGGAGACACCGGGGAGCTGTTTTTT. Translating gives CASSFGQGDTGELFF.

This clonotype occurred a few times. Germline is not matched at one junction end, which may reflect a read error. V gene TRBV7-7 combines with J gene TRBJ2-3; 8 bases fit TRBD2. This CDR3 is 16 amino acids long. CDR1 SSHAT and CDR2 FNYEAQ come from the germline V gene (reference sequence). The CDR3 sequence: CASSRGIAGSTDTQYF. The CDR3 DNA sequence: TGTGCTAGCAGCCGGGGGATAGCGGGGAGTACAGATACGCAGTATTTT.

The sample holds a few counts of this clonotype. This chain joins TRBV15 and TRBJ1-1, with TRBD1 matching 9 bases. The CDR3 contains 14 residues. After removal of 5 bases from V and 5 bases from J, the junction contained 6 bases not matched to a gene. Looked up from germline, CDR1 is LNHNV and CDR2 is YYDKDF (reference sequence). The CDR3 DNA sequence: TGTGCCACCAGCGGAAACAGGGGGCTTACTGAAGCTTTCTTT. Protein: CATSGNRGLTEAFF.

At least ten counts were recorded for this clonotype. The chain is built from TRBV20-1 and TRBJ1-1; 8 positions agree with TRBD1. CDR3 length: 13 residues. Germline CDR1 reads DFQATT; CDR2 reads SNEGSKA (reference sequence). V dropped 3 bases and J dropped 4; count of bases not matched to a gene: 4. The CDR3: CSARGQVGTEAFF. In DNA, the CDR3 is TGCAGTGCTAGGGGACAGGTAGGCACTGAAGCTTTCTTT.

The sample holds a few counts of this clonotype. The chain links TRBV7-3 to TRBJ2-7; D assignment may be TRBD1 or TRBD2 (6 bases each). The germline gives CDR1 SGHTA, CDR2 FQGTGA. V was pared by 2 bases and J by 6 bases, with 14 bases between. CDR3 size: 14 residues. The CDR3 nucleotides read TGTGCCAGCAGCTTAGCGTCACAGGGAGGCGAGCAGTACTTC. Translation: CASSLASQGGEQYF.

This clonotype occurred a few times. V usage is TRBV5-1 and J usage is TRBJ2-1; no firm D call. CDR3 size: 13 residues. CDR1 is SGHRS, CDR2 YFSETQ, per germline. V was shortened by 4 bases and J by 6 bases, with 11 bases between the two germline ends. CDR3 nucleotide sequence: TGCGCCAGCAGCATTGGATCTTCCAATGAGCAGTTCTTC. Protein sequence: CASSIGSSNEQFF.

The V gene is TRBV7-2, the J gene TRBJ2-1; TRBD1 is a possible D gene (5 bases). Trimming shortened V by 1 base and J by 6 bases, and 16 bases separated the two germline ends. Germline V CDR1 and CDR2: SGHTA, FQGNSA. CDR3 length equals 16 residues. For the CDR3, the DNA is TGTGCCAGCAGCTTAGGATCAGGGTTTCCCCTCAATGAGCAGTTCTTC. This encodes CASSLGSGFPLNEQFF. Filled out from reference TRBV7-2 and TRBJ2-1, the complete variable domain reads GAGVSQSPSNKVTEKGKDVELRCDPISGHTALYWYRQSLGQGLEFLIYFQGNSAPDKSGLPSDRFSAERTGGSVSTLTIQRTQQEDSAVYLCASSLGSGFPLNEQFFGPGTRLTVL.

This clonotype showed up just a few times. V gene TRBV21-1 combines with J gene TRBJ2-5. TRBV21-1 corresponds to a pseudogene. The CDR3 spans 14 residues. CDR3 nucleotides: TGTGCCAGCAGCAACGACGGAGTACAAGAGACCCAGTACTTC. This encodes CASSNDGVQETQYF.

The chain links TRBV20-1 to TRBJ2-7; D is possibly TRBD2 (6 bases). Germline CDR1 DFQATT, CDR2 SNEGSKA (reference sequence). The CDR3 spans 13 residues. Trimming took 6 bases from V and 5 from J, leaving 17 bases between them. CDR3: CSARDPGVHEQYF. DNA of the CDR3: TGCAGTGCCCGGGACCCGGGGGTACACGAGCAGTACTTC.

This clonotype turned up a few times. The chain employs TRBV21-1 and TRBJ2-3; TRBD2 is taken as the D call from the table, unchecked against the DNA. TRBV21-1 is assigned pseudogene status. This CDR3 comprises 17 residues. This CDR3 reads CASSKDASGGATDTQYF. The CDR3, as DNA: TGTGCCAGCAGCAAAGATGCTAGCGGGGGGGCTACAGATACGCAGTATTTT.

This clonotype came up a few times. The chain uses TRBV12-3 or TRBV12-4 and TRBJ1-5; D may be TRBD1 (6 bases). With 6 bases removed from V and 3 bases from J, the gap between germline ends came to 9 bases. The CDR3 has 13 residues. The CDR3: CASRDSHNQPQHF. CDR3 DNA sequence: TGTGCCAGCAGGGACAGTCACAATCAGCCCCAGCATTTT.

This chain connects TRBV5-8 to TRBJ2-1; D perhaps matches TRBD1 (5 bases). This CDR3 is 15 amino acids long. The V end lost 4 bases, the J end lost 5 bases, and 16 bases lay between the germline ends. Germline V gene lookup returns CDR1 SGHTS and CDR2 YDEGEE. The CDR3 nucleotides are TGTGCCAGCAGCAAAGGGGTCCACTCAGACAATGAGCAGTTCTTC. It codes for CASSKGVHSDNEQFF. Variable domain in full (rest from reference TRBV5-8 and TRBJ2-1): EAGVTQSPTHLIKTRGQQATLRCSPISGHTSVYWYQQALGLGLQFLLWYDEGEERNRGNFPPRFSGRQFPNYSSELNVNALELEDSALYLCASSKGVHSDNEQFFGPGTRLTVL.

The J gene is TRBJ2-5, the V gene TRBV11-3, with D possibly called TRBD1 or TRBD2 (6 bases each). Trimming cost V 2 bases and J 4 bases, with 11 bases left between them. The CDR3 extends over 14 amino acids. Germline values: CDR1 SGHNT, CDR2 YENEEA. The CDR3 region is CASSLHREVETQYF. DNA of the CDR3: TGTGCCAGCAGCTTACACAGGGAGGTAGAGACCCAGTACTTC.

This clonotype was seen more than once but under ten times. The chain uses TRBV20-1 and TRBJ2-1; 8 bases are shared with TRBD2. The V gene's germline CDR1 is DFQATT and CDR2 SNEGSKA (reference sequence). This CDR3 contains 14 residues. Losses at the gene ends were 1 base for V and 6 bases for J; bases not matched to a gene: 5. The CDR3 protein is CSARGLAGLNEQFF. CDR3 nucleotide sequence: TGCAGTGCTAGAGGGCTAGCGGGCCTCAATGAGCAGTTCTTC.